Listed below are T cell receptor beta chains from one sample, sequenced in a study of shared clonotypes between healthy human individuals. Profiling relied on immunoSEQ multiplex PCR, and the TCRdb table lists in-frame clones only, not all of them. The table shows a few million clones, with under 95% occurring only once. The specimen sequenced was naive CD4+ T cells from PBMCs. Receptors originate from a man aged 18 to 35 in good health. Some clones in this sample may be carry-over from other donors' samples. The CDR3 runs from the conserved cysteine through the conserved F or W. Rows give clone size only sometimes, using once, few, many, or a class for an expanded clone.

TRBJ2-7 . TRBV13 CASSEGTSGSRVPYEQYF
TRBJ2-1 . TRBV19 CATSGTSGSEQFF
TRBJ2-7 . TRBV28 CASSYEGGLLTGSYEQYF
TRBJ2-5 . TRBV11-1 CASSPSGTRWETQYF
TRBJ2-6 . TRBV6-6 CASSYESGANVLTF
TRBJ2-1 once TRBV7-3 CASSLRGGTSYNEQFF
TRBJ2-1 . TRBV30 CASRSDREYNEQFF
TRBJ2-7 . TRBV28 CASSSPSSRDEQYF
TRBJ2-7 . TRBV27 CASHPSFNGRGGRALAEQYF
TRBJ2-2 . TRBV5-1 CASSGDGPQTGELFF
TRBJ2-2 . TRBV11-2 CASSFRASGNTGELFF
TRBJ1-4 . TRBV10-3 CAISETGATNEKLFF
TRBJ2-1 . TRBV25-1 CASKDRVDEQFF
TRBJ2-5 . TRBV5-1 CASSLGRPKDGTQYF
TRBJ1-3 once TRBV7-8 CASTLGLSGNTIYF
TRBJ1-2 . TRBV28 CASTHGEGRAIGYTF
TRBJ1-5 . TRBV28 CASSFLDRYSNQPQHF
TRBJ2-5 . TRBV11-2 CASSPGGWGETQYF
TRBJ2-7 . TRBV7-9 CASSRRTGQGDGGSYEQYF
TRBJ1-1 . TRBV19 CASSTPYIVEAFF
TRBJ2-7 . TRBV5-1 CASSLEGSPWSSYEQYF
TRBJ1-5 . TRBV6-1 CASSVMSGNQPQHF
TRBJ1-2 . TRBV10-3 CAISDRSPIGYTF
TRBJ2-7 . TRBV28 CASTNRDKIYEQYF
TRBJ2-1 . TRBV7-2 CASSPRTGLPYNEQFF
TRBJ2-7 . TRBV28 CASSFPRYEQYF
TRBJ2-7 . TRBV9 CASSPLGSSYEQYF
TRBJ2-4 . TRBV5-1 CASSPGTVGNIQYF
TRBJ2-7 . TRBV27 CASRRQGTYEQYF
TRBJ2-2 . TRBV5-1 CASSRLAGEFGAGELFF
TRBJ2-3 . TRBV25-1 CASSEWSPQAKTDTQYF
TRBJ2-5 . TRBV27 CASSLIGTSGKYYRETQYF
TRBJ2-7 . TRBV6-5 CASSYLAGETYEQYF
TRBJ1-5 few TRBV19 CASSIEDLGQPQHF
TRBJ2-3 . TRBV19 CASSGFSGIADTQYF
TRBJ2-1 . TRBV7-2 CASSLPSRGLLGHNEQFF
TRBJ2-7 . TRBV5-1 CASSSASGAFYEQYF
TRBJ1-2 . TRBV27 CASAPHISPPYGYTF
TRBJ1-1 few TRBV29-1 CSGLQGVAEAFF
TRBJ2-7 . TRBV28 CASSFGGQGQYF
TRBJ2-7 . TRBV6-5 CASSYSTGTGRHEQYF
TRBJ1-5 few TRBV28 CASSLGQGRWDQPQHF
TRBJ1-3 . TRBV18 CASSPGQTGNTIYF
TRBJ2-1 . TRBV18 CASSPISEGHEQFF